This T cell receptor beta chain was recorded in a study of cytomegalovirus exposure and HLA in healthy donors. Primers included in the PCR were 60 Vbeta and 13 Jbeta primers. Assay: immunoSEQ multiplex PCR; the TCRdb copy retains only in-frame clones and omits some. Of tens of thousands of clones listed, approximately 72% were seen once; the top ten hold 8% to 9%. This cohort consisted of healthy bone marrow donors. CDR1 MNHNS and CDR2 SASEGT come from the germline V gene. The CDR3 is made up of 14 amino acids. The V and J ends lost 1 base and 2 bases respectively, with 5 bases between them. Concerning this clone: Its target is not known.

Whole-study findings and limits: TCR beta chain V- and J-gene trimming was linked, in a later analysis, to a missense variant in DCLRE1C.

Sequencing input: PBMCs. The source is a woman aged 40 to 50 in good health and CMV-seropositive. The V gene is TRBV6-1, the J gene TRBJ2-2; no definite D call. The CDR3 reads CASSEGRNTGELFF. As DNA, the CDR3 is TGTGCCAGCAGTGAAGGTAGAAACACCGGGGAGCTGTTTTTT.